This TCR beta chain was sequenced in a study of naive and memory T cell subsets. Study-wide results and limits: TCR transcript changes with activation or differentiation may affect this RNA method.

This clonotype was detected ten times or more. Its specificity is not known. Treatment of the sample: skin biopsy from PPD injection site in Mantoux-positive individual. TCR cDNA received a 3' ligated oligonucleotide that carried a UMI. Biopsied sites were PPD injections in people with a positive Mantoux test. V lost 10 bases, J lost 1 base, and 11 bases lay in between. CDR3 size: 12 residues. The V gene's germline CDR1 is SGHVS and CDR2 FQNEAQ. The SP2 primer and nested alpha and beta constant region primers amplified ligated cDNA in four rounds. Blood and skin TCR RNA was reverse transcribed with alpha and beta constant primers. MiXCR, applied by TCRdb to the UMI-ligation and nested PCR reads, yields one record per CDR3 protein. The sample holds approximately 22,000 distinct CDR3 sequences, nearly 6% seen once.

This TCR was sampled from an adult in good health. Sequencing was performed on skin, taken from a tuberculin skin test site. V gene TRBV7-8 combines with J gene TRBJ2-7; no definite D call. This CDR3 reads CATGWRSYEQYF. CDR3 sequence (DNA): TGTGCCACTGGCTGGCGGTCCTACGAGCAGTACTTC.